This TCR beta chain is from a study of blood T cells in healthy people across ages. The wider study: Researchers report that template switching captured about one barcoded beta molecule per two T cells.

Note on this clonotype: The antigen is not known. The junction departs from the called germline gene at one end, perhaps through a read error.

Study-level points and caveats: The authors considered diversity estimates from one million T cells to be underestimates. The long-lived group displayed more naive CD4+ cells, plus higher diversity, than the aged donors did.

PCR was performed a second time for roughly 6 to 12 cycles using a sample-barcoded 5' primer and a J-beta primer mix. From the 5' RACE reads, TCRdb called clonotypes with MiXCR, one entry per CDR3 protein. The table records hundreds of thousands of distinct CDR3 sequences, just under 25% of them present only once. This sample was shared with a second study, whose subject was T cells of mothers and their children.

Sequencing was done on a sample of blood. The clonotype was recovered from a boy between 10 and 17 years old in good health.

CDR3 coding DNA: TGCAGTGTTAGAGACGGACAGGGCGGGCACGGCTACACCTTC. This translates into CSVRDGQGGHGYTF. The chain recombines TRBV20-1 with TRBJ1-2, with 8 bases identical to TRBD1. The germline gives CDR1 DFQATT, CDR2 SNEGSKA (reference sequence). The CDR3 runs 14 residues.